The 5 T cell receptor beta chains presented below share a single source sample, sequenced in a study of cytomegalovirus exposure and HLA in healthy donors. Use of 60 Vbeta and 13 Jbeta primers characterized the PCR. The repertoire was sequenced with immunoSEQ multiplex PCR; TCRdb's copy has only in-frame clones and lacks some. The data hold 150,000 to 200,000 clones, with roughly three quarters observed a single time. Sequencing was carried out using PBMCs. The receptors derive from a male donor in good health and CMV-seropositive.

CDR3 coding DNA: TGTGCCAGCAGTCGCCAAGGGGGGGAAGAGGGCTACACCTTC. It is translated as CASSRQGGEEGYTF. The gene calls are TRBV7-3 and TRBJ1-2, with D possibly being TRBD1 (6 bases). CDR3 length equals 14 residues. Germline-derived CDR1 and CDR2 are SGHTA and FQGTGA. V gave up 6 bases and J gave up 8 bases, with 19 bases separating them.

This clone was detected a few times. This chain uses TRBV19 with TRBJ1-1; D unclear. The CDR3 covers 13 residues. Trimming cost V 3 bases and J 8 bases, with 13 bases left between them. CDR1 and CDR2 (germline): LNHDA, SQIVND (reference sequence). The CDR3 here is CASSMSQLQEAFF. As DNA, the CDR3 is TGTGCCAGTAGTATGTCCCAGTTACAAGAAGCTTTCTTT.

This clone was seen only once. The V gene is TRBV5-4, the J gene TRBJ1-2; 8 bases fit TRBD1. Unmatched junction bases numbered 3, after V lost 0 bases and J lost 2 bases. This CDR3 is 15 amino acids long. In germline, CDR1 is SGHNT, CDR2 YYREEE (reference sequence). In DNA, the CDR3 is TGTGCCAGCAGCTTGGCAGGGGGCAGGAACTATGGCTACACCTTC. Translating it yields CASSLAGGRNYGYTF.

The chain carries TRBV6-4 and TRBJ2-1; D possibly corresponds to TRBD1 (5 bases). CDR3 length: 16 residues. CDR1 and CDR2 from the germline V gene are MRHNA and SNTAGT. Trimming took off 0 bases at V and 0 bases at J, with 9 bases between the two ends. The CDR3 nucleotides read TGTGCCAGCAGTGACTCAGGGGTTGGCTCCTACAATGAGCAGTTCTTC. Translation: CASSDSGVGSYNEQFF.

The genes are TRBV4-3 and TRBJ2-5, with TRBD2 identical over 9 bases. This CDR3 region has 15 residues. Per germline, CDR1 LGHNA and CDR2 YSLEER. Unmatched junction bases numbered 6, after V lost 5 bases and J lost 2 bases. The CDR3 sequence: CASSRSGRSQETQYF. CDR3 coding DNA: TGCGCCAGCAGCAGGAGCGGGAGGTCTCAAGAGACCCAGTACTTC.